The 31 T cell receptor beta chains given below trace back to one sample, sequenced in a study of cytomegalovirus exposure and HLA in healthy donors. Both 60 Vbeta primers and 13 Jbeta primers went into the PCR. The table came from immunoSEQ multiplex PCR; TCRdb's copy has only in-frame clones and leaves some out. The sample shows 200,000 to 300,000 clones, 70% to 90% of them seen only once. The sequenced sample consisted of PBMCs. Receptor source: a girl aged 2-9 years in good health and CMV-seronegative.

This clone was counted a few times. The V call is TRBV5-1, the J call TRBJ2-3; TRBD2 matches 8 bases. CDR1 and CDR2 from the germline V gene are SGHRS and YFSETQ. The CDR3 runs 18 residues. Trimming cost V 0 bases and J 3 bases; bases outside gene matches: 12. The CDR3 sequence is CASSLELRRGGRTDTQYF. The CDR3 coding sequence is TGCGCCAGCAGCTTGGAGCTTCGACGGGGGGGCCGGACAGATACGCAGTATTTT.

The chain is built from TRBV9 and TRBJ2-7; 10 nucleotides agree with TRBD2. With 0 bases clipped from V and 3 bases from J, the junction kept 6 bases outside the gene matches. The V gene's germline CDR1 is SGDLS and CDR2 YYNGEE. The CDR3 runs 16 residues. As DNA, the CDR3 is TGTGCCAGCAGCGTAGCTGGCCAGCGGGAGGGCTACGAGCAGTACTTC. It yields the protein CASSVAGQREGYEQYF.

CDR3 protein: CASSPGGAKLGYTF. The CDR3, as DNA: TGTGCCAGCAGCCCAGGGGGCGCGAAACTTGGCTACACCTTC. The chain employs TRBV7-9 and TRBJ1-2; 8 positions match TRBD1. The CDR3 sequence is 14 residues long. V lost 5 bases to trimming and J lost 7 bases; unmatched junction nucleotides: 9. Germline V lookup: CDR1 SEHNR, CDR2 FQNEAQ (reference sequence).

The chain couples TRBV7-7 to TRBJ2-5; 10 nucleotides align to TRBD1. The J segment lost 4 bases and the V segment lost 3 bases, leaving 5 bases of the junction unmatched. Per germline, CDR1 SSHAT and CDR2 FNYEAQ (reference sequence). The CDR3 has 15 amino acids. This CDR3 is CASSLGQGIRETQYF. CDR3 DNA: TGTGCCAGCAGCTTGGGACAGGGGATCCGAGAGACCCAGTACTTC.

This clone turned up a few times. This rearrangement joins TRBV6-1 to TRBJ1-1, with D tentatively TRBD1 (5 bases). The CDR3 loop spans 11 amino acids. The V and J ends lost 6 bases and 7 bases respectively, with 9 bases between them. Germline V gene lookup returns CDR1 MNHNS and CDR2 SASEGT. CDR3 loop: CASRDSFEAFF. DNA for the CDR3: TGTGCCAGCAGAGACAGCTTTGAAGCTTTCTTT.

The gene calls are TRBV7-2 and TRBJ2-7; D remains unclear. Trimming stripped 5 bases from V and 5 bases from J, with 13 bases between. This CDR3 has 13 residues. CDR1 SGHTA and CDR2 FQGNSA come from the germline V gene. The CDR3 protein is CASSPEYGDEQYF. CDR3 bases: TGTGCCAGCAGCCCGGAATACGGAGACGAGCAGTACTTC.

The chain uses TRBV5-7 and TRBJ1-4; D ambiguous. TRBV5-7 is an ORF, with its function uncertain. Deletions cut 4 bases from V and 0 bases from J, with 13 bases between. The CDR3 extends over 16 amino acids. Here the CDR3 DNA reads TGTGCCAGCAGCCAGCCGTTGGGCGCAACTAATGAAAAACTGTTTTTT. Translated: CASSQPLGATNEKLFF.

The chain has TRBV2 and TRBJ2-3; D is possibly TRBD1 (6 bases). Trimming left V 6 bases short and J 4 bases short, with 17 bases between. Germline values: CDR1 SNHLY, CDR2 FYNNEI. The CDR3 loop spans 15 amino acids. The CDR3: CASRQPGARPDTQYF. Here the CDR3 DNA reads TGTGCCAGCAGACAACCAGGGGCACGACCAGATACGCAGTATTTT.

This clone was seen a handful of times. Here the CDR3 DNA reads TGCGCCAGCAGCCAATCTGAGGCCATAAGCTCCTACGAGCAGTACTTC. Translation: CASSQSEAISSYEQYF. V and J are TRBV4-1 and TRBJ2-7; no clear D gene. The CDR3 runs to 16 residues. V lost 2 bases to trimming and J lost 0 bases, with 14 bases between them. Germline values: CDR1 MGHRA, CDR2 YSYEKL.

CDR3: CASSSSGGIAETQYF. The CDR3 nucleotides are TGTGCCAGCAGCTCAAGCGGGGGGATTGCAGAGACCCAGTACTTC. The gene calls are TRBV7-3 and TRBJ2-5, with 9 bases matching TRBD2. CDR3 length: 15 residues. The ends lost 4 bases at V and 4 bases at J; junction bases unmatched: 7. The V gene's germline CDR1 is SGHTA and CDR2 FQGTGA.

V and J are TRBV29-1 and TRBJ1-5; 8 bases fit TRBD1. Germline V gives CDR1 SQVTM, CDR2 ANQGSEA. This CDR3 comprises 16 residues. V trimming: 4 bases; J trimming: 6 bases; junction bases outside the gene matches: 14. The CDR3 sequence is CSVVVKTGVLIQPQHF. The CDR3 DNA is TGCAGCGTTGTGGTGAAGACAGGGGTTTTGATTCAGCCCCAGCATTTT.

The DNA for the CDR3 is TGTGCCAGCAGCTTAAGCGGGGGGTCAAATGAGCAGTTCTTC. The encoded protein is CASSLSGGSNEQFF. V gene TRBV7-3 combines with J gene TRBJ2-1; the match to TRBD2 covers 8 bases. V was pared by 1 base and J by 7 bases, with 3 bases of the junction left unmatched. Germline V CDR1 and CDR2: SGHTA, FQGTGA. This CDR3 is built from 14 residues.

The chain is built from TRBV15 and TRBJ2-1, with 8 bases aligning to TRBD2. The J segment lost 1 base and the V segment lost 3 bases, leaving 5 bases of the junction unmatched. Germline V gene sequence: CDR1 LNHNV, CDR2 YYDKDF (reference sequence). This CDR3 region has 16 residues. The CDR3 sequence: CATSRLAGRSYNEQFF. The CDR3 nucleotides are TGTGCCACCAGCAGGTTAGCGGGGAGGTCCTACAATGAGCAGTTCTTC.

J is TRBJ1-5 and V is TRBV7-8; D uncertain. Germline CDR1 is SGHVS and CDR2 is FQNEAQ. The CDR3 sequence is 15 residues long. Between the trimmed V and J ends, which lost 2 bases and 3 bases, there was a span of 11 bases. This CDR3 reads CASSLTGNTNQPQHF. The CDR3 region has the DNA TGTGCCAGCAGCTTAACGGGAAACACCAATCAGCCCCAGCATTTT.

The genes are TRBV4-2 and TRBJ2-7; D is possibly TRBD2 (5 bases). Germline CDR1 is LGHNA and CDR2 is YNFKEQ. This CDR3 region has 16 residues. Trimming removed 0 bases from V and 0 bases from J, with 12 bases in between. CDR3 bases: TGTGCCAGCAGCCAAGACTCCCCGGACTCCTCCTACGAGCAGTACTTC. Translated, it gives CASSQDSPDSSYEQYF.

The gene calls are TRBV30 and TRBJ1-2; D perhaps matches TRBD1 (5 bases). Between the trimmed V and J ends, which lost 2 bases and 4 bases, there was a span of 11 bases. The length of the CDR3 is 13 residues. The germline V gene has CDR1 GTSNPN and CDR2 SVGIG (reference sequence). The CDR3 DNA follows: TGTGCCTGGAGTCGGGGGGGTCCCTATGGCTACACCTTC. Translated: CAWSRGGPYGYTF.

The chain is built from TRBV7-2 and TRBJ2-2, with D possibly TRBD2 on 6 matching bases. The CDR3 runs to 14 residues. Per the germline V gene, CDR1 is SGHTA and CDR2 is FQGNSA. V lost 3 bases and J lost 8, with 13 bases in between. CDR3 sequence reads: CASSLGTPLGELFF. As DNA, the CDR3 is TGTGCCAGCAGCTTGGGGACTCCCCTGGGGGAGCTGTTTTTT.

This clone was observed a few times. The gene calls are TRBV5-6 and TRBJ2-1, with TRBD2 matching over 9 bases. Trimming took 0 bases from V and 4 from J; bases not matched to a gene: 5. CDR1 and CDR2 (germline): SGHDT, YYEEEE. This CDR3 has 16 amino acids. CDR3 DNA: TGTGCCAGCAGCTTGGATGTCAGCGGGAGGTACAATGAGCAGTTCTTC. This gives the protein CASSLDVSGRYNEQFF.

The rearrangement links TRBV7-9 to TRBJ1-6; TRBD1 matches 7 bases. With V trimmed by 4 bases and J by 9 bases, 9 bases remained unmatched. The CDR3 has 15 amino acids. Germline CDR1 reads SEHNR; CDR2 reads FQNEAQ (reference sequence). This CDR3 reads CASSSGTENRSPLHF. The CDR3 DNA follows: TGTGCCAGCAGCTCCGGGACAGAAAACCGTTCACCCCTCCACTTT.

CDR3 in amino acids: CASSSPSNGTIFYEQYF. The CDR3 DNA sequence: TGCGCCAGCAGCAGCCCTTCAAACGGGACTATCTTCTACGAGCAGTACTTC. This chain connects TRBV5-1 to TRBJ2-7; 7 positions agree with TRBD2. The ends lost 4 bases at V and 3 bases at J; junction bases unmatched: 16. There are 17 residues in the CDR3. Germline V gene lookup returns CDR1 SGHRS and CDR2 YFSETQ.

The chain uses TRBV11-2 and TRBJ2-3; 10 bases are shared with TRBD2. The CDR3 contains 19 residues. Germline CDR1 is SGHAT and CDR2 is FQNNGV. Trimming cost V 1 base and J 2 bases; bases outside gene matches: 12. The chain's CDR3 is CASSLAVRVGTSDTDTQYF. The CDR3 DNA reads TGTGCCAGCAGCTTAGCGGTGAGGGTCGGGACTAGCGACACAGATACGCAGTATTTT. Variable domain in full (rest from reference TRBV11-2 and TRBJ2-3): EAGVAQSPRYKIIEKRQSVAFWCNPISGHATLYWYQQILGQGPKLLIQFQNNGVVDDSQLPKDRFSAERLKGVDSTLKIQPAKLEDSAVYLCASSLAVRVGTSDTDTQYFGPGTRLTVL.

The chain recombines TRBV29-1 with TRBJ1-2; unclear D gene. CDR3 size: 11 residues. The germline CDR1 and CDR2 sequences are SQVTM and ANQGSEA. Trimming left V 4 bases short and J 11 bases short, with 14 bases between. The CDR3 is CSVGSGLIYTF. DNA for the CDR3: TGCAGCGTTGGATCCGGTTTGATATACACCTTC.

This chain connects TRBV7-9 to TRBJ2-1; the match to TRBD2 covers 11 bases. This CDR3 has 16 amino acids. Trimming cost V 4 bases and J 12 bases; bases outside gene matches: 14. The germline V gene has CDR1 SEHNR and CDR2 FQNEAQ (reference sequence). This CDR3 reads CASSWGLAVSVRGQFF. CDR3 nucleotides: TGTGCCAGCAGCTGGGGACTAGCGGTGTCGGTCAGGGGGCAGTTCTTC.

This clone was picked up a small number of times. V and J are TRBV21-1 and TRBJ2-2; the DNA was not used to check the table's D call, TRBD1. TRBV21-1 is a recognized pseudogene. The CDR3 totals 17 residues. Here the CDR3 reads CASSNCGHAEWGGELFF. Here the CDR3 DNA reads TGTGCCAGCAGCAATTGTGGACACGCCGAATGGGGCGGGGAGCTGTTTTTT.

The V and J genes are TRBV19 and TRBJ1-5; possibly TRBD1 for D (6 bases). Germline assignment: CDR1 LNHDA and CDR2 SQIVND (reference sequence). The length of the CDR3 is 17 residues. The V end was cut by 5 bases, the J end by 5 bases, with 22 bases between. The DNA of the CDR3 is TGTGCCAGTAGTCCTCCCTGGCAGGGGTTGTTCCATCAGCCCCAGCATTTT. Protein product: CASSPPWQGLFHQPQHF. Complete variable domain (other parts from reference TRBV19 and TRBJ1-5): DGGITQSPKYLFRKEGQNVTLSCEQNLNHDAMYWYRQDPGQGLRLIYYSQIVNDFQKGDIAEGYSVSREKKESFPLTVTSAQKNPTAFYLCASSPPWQGLFHQPQHFGDGTRLSIL.

The chain uses TRBV6-5 and TRBJ1-1; D remains unclear. V lost 4 bases, J lost 0 bases, and 12 bases lay in between. The germline CDR1 and CDR2 sequences are MNHEY and SVGAGI. The length of the CDR3 is 15 residues. The CDR3 reads CASSWAGLLNTEAFF. In DNA form, the CDR3 reads TGTGCCAGCAGTTGGGCTGGACTCTTGAACACTGAAGCTTTCTTT.

The gene calls are TRBV4-1 and TRBJ2-5; possibly TRBD2 for D (7 bases). The J call is uncertain, as TRBJ2-7 better fits the DNA end. The length of the CDR3 is 14 residues. Germline assignment: CDR1 MGHRA and CDR2 YSYEKL. CDR3 in DNA: TGCGCCAGCAGCCCAGCCCGGGGGGCCAACGAGCAGTACTTC. Amino acids: CASSPARGANEQYF.

The rearrangement uses TRBV7-9 and TRBJ1-4, with D possibly matching TRBD1 (6 bases). V was clipped by 3 bases and J by 4 bases, with 12 bases between them. This CDR3 has 15 amino acids. Germline CDR1 SEHNR, CDR2 FQNEAQ (reference sequence). CDR3 amino acids: CASSLDSVSNEKLFF. The CDR3 DNA reads TGTGCCAGCAGCTTGGACAGTGTTAGTAATGAAAAACTGTTTTTT.

The chain is built from TRBV19 and TRBJ1-5; 7 nucleotides line up with TRBD1. The CDR3 loop spans 14 amino acids. Germline V gives CDR1 LNHDA, CDR2 SQIVND (reference sequence). V shed 7 bases and J 5 bases; nucleotides not matched to a gene: 8. The DNA for the CDR3 is TGTGCCAGTACACTCTTTGACAGGGATCAGCCCCAGCATTTT. Encoded protein: CASTLFDRDQPQHF.

The rearrangement joins TRBV6-5 to TRBJ2-1; D possibly corresponds to TRBD2 (5 bases). Trimming removed 6 bases from V and 6 bases from J, with 15 bases in between. The germline gives CDR1 MNHEY, CDR2 SVGAGI. The CDR3 has 14 residues. The CDR3 DNA reads TGTGCCAGCAGGCGGAGGTTTGGTACCAATGAGCAGTTCTTC. Protein sequence: CASRRRFGTNEQFF.

This sequence joins TRBV5-1 and TRBJ2-7; the match to TRBD1 covers 8 bases. Germline loops: CDR1 SGHRS, CDR2 YFSETQ. CDR3 length equals 16 residues. V lost 3 bases, J lost 0 bases, and 8 bases stayed unmatched. This chain's CDR3 is CASSSTGTGVSYEQYF. Here the CDR3 DNA reads TGCGCCAGCAGCTCTACCGGGACAGGTGTCTCCTACGAGCAGTACTTC.